These T cell receptor beta chains were read from a single sample in a study of blood T cell repertoires in COVID-19. Method: immunoSEQ multiplex PCR; TCRdb's copy keeps in-frame clones and lacks some. The sample lists tens of thousands of clones, roughly four fifths occurring once. The sample comprised peripheral blood. These TCRs come from a woman between 55 and 75 years old with acute or convalescent COVID-19. The CDR3 runs from the conserved cysteine through the conserved F or W. D genes are given only for firm matches. Clone size is shown for a subset of rows, as once, few, many or a class of expanded clone.

V	J	size	D	CDR3	DNA
TRBV14	TRBJ1-2	NA	NA	CASSQVAGGFGYTF	TGTGCCAGCAGCCAAGTAGCTGGGGGCTTTGGCTACACCTTC
TRBV5-1	TRBJ2-2	NA	TRBD1	CASSLARTGSGELFF	TGCGCCAGCAGCTTGGCTAGGACAGGGTCCGGGGAGCTGTTTTTT
TRBV14	TRBJ1-2	NA	TRBD1	CASSLMGQGLRGYTF	TGTGCCAGCAGCCTAATGGGACAGGGCCTACGCGGCTACACCTTC
TRBV7-9	TRBJ1-2	NA	TRBD1	CASSRTGGAYGYTF	TGTGCCAGCAGCCGGACAGGGGGCGCCTATGGCTACACCTTC
TRBV5-1	TRBJ1-2	few	TRBD1	CASSLEAGGVYGYTF	TGCGCCAGCAGCTTGGAGGCAGGGGGCGTCTATGGCTACACCTTC
TRBV9	TRBJ2-2	NA	NA	CASSVDGGNQNTGELFF	TGTGCCAGCAGCGTAGATGGGGGGAACCAGAACACCGGGGAGCTGTTTTTT
TRBV28	TRBJ1-2	NA	NA	CASRDSNYGYTF	TGTGCCAGCAGAGACAGTAACTATGGCTACACCTTC
TRBV5-1	TRBJ1-5	NA	TRBD1	CASSLDSVAGGQKHF	TGCGCCAGCAGCTTGGATTCAGTAGCAGGGGGCCAGAAGCATTTT
TRBV24-1	TRBJ2-2	NA	NA	CATSGGPGVTGELFF	TGTGCCACCTCAGGAGGTCCGGGGGTAACCGGGGAGCTGTTTTTT
TRBV7-7	TRBJ2-5	NA	TRBD2	CASSILAGGSGETQYF	TGTGCCAGCAGCATCCTAGCGGGAGGGTCGGGGGAGACCCAGTACTTC
TRBV27	TRBJ1-1	NA	TRBD1	CASSFRDRANTEAFF	TGTGCCAGCAGTTTTCGAGACAGGGCGAACACTGAAGCTTTCTTT
TRBV23-1	TRBJ2-1	NA	NA	CASSRGSQYNEQFF	TGCGCCAGCAGTCGAGGCAGCCAGTACAATGAGCAGTTCTTC
TRBV19	TRBJ1-5	few	TRBD1	CASRRIRDRGPQHF	TGTGCCAGTAGGCGGATCCGGGACAGGGGTCCCCAGCATTTT
TRBV2	TRBJ1-1	NA	NA	CASSPDSTVAFF	TGTGCCAGCAGTCCCGACAGTACGGTCGCTTTCTTT
TRBV2	TRBJ2-5	NA	TRBD2	CASSWGLAGDQETQYF	TGTGCCAGCAGCTGGGGACTAGCGGGGGACCAAGAGACCCAGTACTTC
TRBV5-8	TRBJ1-1	NA	NA	CASTRTDVNTEAFF	TGTGCCAGCACCAGGACAGACGTGAACACTGAAGCTTTCTTT
TRBV28	TRBJ1-4	NA	NA	CASSRTAFRVSLFF	TGTGCCAGCAGTCGCACCGCATTCAGGGTTAGTCTGTTTTTT
TRBV7-8	TRBJ1-3	NA	TRBD1	CASSGTGWSGNTIYF	TGTGCCAGCAGCGGGACAGGGTGGTCTGGAAACACCATATATTTT
TRBV2	TRBJ2-1	once	NA	CASSEETWQFF	TGTGCCAGCAGTGAAGAGACTTGGCAGTTCTTC
TRBV6-5	TRBJ1-1	NA	TRBD1	CASRMTGGTTGFF	TGTGCCAGCAGGATGACAGGGGGCACCACAGGTTTCTTT
TRBV6-5	TRBJ1-6	NA	NA	CASSYSGNIAGSPLHF	TGTGCCAGCAGTTACTCCGGGAACATCGCTGGTTCACCCCTCCACTTT
TRBV6-5	TRBJ1-5	NA	NA	CASTQGAYSNQPQHF	TGTGCCAGCACACAGGGAGCCTATAGCAATCAGCCCCAGCATTTT
TRBV7-2	TRBJ2-2	NA	TRBD2	CASSYSFGGLAGGGELFF	TGTGCCAGCAGCTACTCATTCGGAGGACTAGCGGGCGGCGGGGAGCTGTTTTTT
TRBV5-1	TRBJ1-4	NA	TRBD1	CASSRQGSTNEKLFF	TGCGCCAGCAGCCGACAGGGATCAACTAATGAAAAACTGTTTTTT
TRBV5-4	TRBJ1-1	few	TRBD1	CASRGQGKNTEAFF	TGTGCCAGCCGGGGACAGGGAAAGAACACTGAAGCTTTCTTT
TRBV5-6	TRBJ2-1	NA	TRBD2	CASSFAGGQYNEQFF	TGTGCCAGCAGCTTCGCGGGAGGCCAATACAATGAGCAGTTCTTC
TRBV10-3	TRBJ2-3	NA	TRBD2	CATSAGGGPDTQYF	TGTGCCACCTCAGCGGGGGGCGGGCCAGATACGCAGTATTTT
TRBV5-1	TRBJ1-4	NA	NA	CASSRPDQAGSEKLFF	TGCGCCAGCAGCCGTCCCGACCAGGCAGGTAGTGAAAAACTGTTTTTT
TRBV6-2/TRBV6-3	TRBJ1-5	NA	TRBD1	CASSPTGSYQPQHF	TGTGCCAGCAGTCCGACAGGGTCGTATCAGCCCCAGCATTTT
TRBV21-1	TRBJ1-1	NA	NA	CASSSRRRIPKNTEAFF	TGTGCCAGCAGCTCAAGGAGGAGGATTCCCAAGAACACTGAAGCTTTCTTT
TRBV6-5	TRBJ2-7	NA	NA	CASSGTGEQYF	TGTGCCAGTTCCGGGACTGGCGAGCAGTACTTC
TRBV6-5	TRBJ1-1	NA	NA	CASDRQPGPGAFF	TGTGCCAGCGACCGACAGCCCGGTCCTGGAGCTTTCTTT
TRBV6-6	TRBJ1-1	NA	NA	CAIMEGMNTEAFF	TGTGCCATTATGGAGGGGATGAACACTGAAGCTTTCTTT
TRBV7-9	TRBJ1-4	NA	NA	CASSLGGAGEKLFF	TGTGCCAGCTCCTTAGGGGGAGCGGGTGAAAAACTGTTTTTT
TRBV7-8	TRBJ2-1	NA	NA	CASSSRRLTPNEQFF	TGTGCCAGCAGCTCGAGGCGCCTCACCCCCAATGAGCAGTTCTTC
TRBV7-7	TRBJ2-3	once	TRBD1	CASSPHGTGNTDTQYF	TGTGCTAGCAGCCCCCATGGGACAGGGAACACAGATACGCAGTATTTT
TRBV7-9	TRBJ1-2	NA	TRBD1	CASSPGTGIGGYTF	TGTGCCAGCAGCCCCGGGACAGGGATCGGTGGCTACACCTTC
TRBV5-6	TRBJ2-2	NA	TRBD1	CASKGTGGRGPVTGELFF	TGTGCCAGCAAAGGGACAGGGGGTAGGGGCCCGGTGACCGGGGAGCTGTTTTTT
TRBV18	TRBJ1-3	once	NA	CASSQQGTGHGNTIYF	TGTGCCAGCTCACAACAGGGAACAGGGCATGGAAACACCATATATTTT
TRBV15	TRBJ2-7	medium-sized	NA	CATSADVGSEQYF	TGTGCCACCAGCGCAGATGTTGGGAGCGAGCAGTACTTC
TRBV19	TRBJ2-7	NA	TRBD1	CASSIGGTGVFYEQYF	TGTGCCAGTAGTATCGGGGGGACAGGGGTATTCTACGAGCAGTACTTC
TRBV2	TRBJ1-3	NA	NA	CASSRRTDSSGNTIYF	TGTGCCAGCAGTCGCCGGACAGACAGCTCTGGAAACACCATATATTTT
TRBV5-1	TRBJ2-6	NA	NA	CASSLTVNVGANVLTF	TGCGCCAGCAGCTTGACAGTTAACGTAGGGGCCAACGTCCTGACTTTC
TRBV5-1	TRBJ2-7	NA	NA	CASSLGDTLSYEQYF	TGCGCCAGCAGCTTGGGAGACACGCTTTCCTACGAGCAGTACTTC
TRBV19	TRBJ2-1	NA	TRBD1	CASRGQLAYNEQFF	TGTGCCAGTAGGGGACAGCTCGCCTACAATGAGCAGTTCTTC
TRBV4-1	TRBJ1-2	NA	NA	CASSHLVGGYNGYTF	TGCGCCAGCAGCCACCTAGTCGGGGGATATAATGGCTACACCTTC
TRBV12-2	TRBJ1-1	NA	NA	CASHRGRTEAFF	TGTGCAAGTCACAGGGGGCGTACTGAAGCTTTCTTT
TRBV2	TRBJ1-2	NA	TRBD1	CASSEDRGSGYTF	TGTGCCAGCAGTGAGGACAGGGGCTCTGGCTACACCTTC
TRBV20-1	TRBJ2-3	NA	NA	CSAGLSDTQYF	TGCAGTGCGGGACTCTCAGATACGCAGTATTTT
TRBV6-5	TRBJ2-7	NA	NA	CASARDNYEQYF	TGTGCCAGCGCCCGGGACAACTACGAGCAGTACTTC
TRBV19	TRBJ2-7	once	NA	CASRPAGADTYEQYF	TGTGCCAGTCGCCCAGCAGGGGCCGACACCTACGAGCAGTACTTC
TRBV2	TRBJ1-5	NA	TRBD1	CASSERRQGAGQPQHF	TGTGCCAGCAGTGAAAGGAGACAGGGGGCTGGGCAGCCCCAGCATTTT
TRBV7-6	TRBJ1-1	NA	NA	CASSLDRNTEAFF	TGTGCCAGCAGCTTAGACAGGAACACTGAAGCTTTCTTT
TRBV5-4	TRBJ2-1	NA	TRBD1	CASSLGQISYNEQFF	TGTGCCAGCAGCCTGGGACAGATCTCCTACAATGAGCAGTTCTTC
TRBV9	TRBJ2-5	NA	NA	CASSVGDSSIGETQYF	TGTGCCAGCAGCGTAGGCGACTCGTCGATCGGAGAGACCCAGTACTTC
TRBV3-1/TRBV3-2	TRBJ1-1	NA	NA	CASSQDLAEAFF	TGTGCCAGCAGCCAAGATCTCGCTGAAGCTTTCTTT